Presented here are 20 T cell receptor beta chains from one specimen sequenced in a study of CD8+ T cells in alopecia areata. The treatment here: oral pan-JAK inhibitor, 5-10 mg twice daily. RNA, once extracted, was reverse transcribed into cDNA for use as the sequencing template. The repertoire was sequenced with immunoSEQ multiplex PCR; TCRdb's copy has only in-frame clones and lacks some. The sample contains about 190,000 clones, roughly 60% of which appear only once. The source material was CD4+ T cells sorted from blood, sampled at week 24, from a patient treated with tofacitinib. These receptors originate from a human donor with alopecia areata.

This chain connects TRBV29-1 to TRBJ1-2; D perhaps matches TRBD1 (5 bases). The CDR3 totals 14 residues. Per germline, CDR1 SQVTM and CDR2 ANQGSEA. V was pared by 0 bases and J by 2 bases, with 10 bases between. Here the CDR3 reads CSVEDGSGNYGYTF. The CDR3 nucleotides are TGCAGCGTTGAAGACGGCTCAGGGAACTATGGCTACACCTTC.

This chain links TRBV30 with TRBJ1-2, with TRBD1 identical over 7 bases. The germline V gene has CDR1 GTSNPN and CDR2 SVGIG (reference sequence). This CDR3 is 12 amino acids long. The ends lost 4 bases at V and 8 bases at J; junction bases unmatched: 7. The CDR3 region is CAWTTGAGGYTF. The CDR3 DNA follows: TGTGCCTGGACAACAGGGGCTGGGGGCTACACCTTC.

The chain employs TRBV15 and TRBJ2-7; D unclear. The V gene lost 5 bases and the J gene lost 2 bases, with 22 bases spanning the gap. The CDR3 is made up of 17 amino acids. The germline V gene encodes CDR1 LNHNV and CDR2 YYDKDF (reference sequence). The CDR3 nucleotides are TGTGCCACCAGCCTCTCCGCTGGGTTTCGGCCTACCTACGAGCAGTACTTC. Its translation: CATSLSAGFRPTYEQYF.

The CDR3: CASSQDRGYTQYF. The CDR3, as DNA: TGCGCCAGCAGCCAAGACCGGGGGTATACGCAGTATTTT. The rearrangement uses TRBV4-3 and TRBJ2-3; maybe TRBD2 (6 bases). CDR3 length: 13 residues. Germline V lookup: CDR1 LGHNA, CDR2 YSLEER. With 0 bases removed from V and 7 bases from J, the gap between germline ends came to 8 bases.

The V gene is TRBV29-1, the J gene TRBJ1-2; the match to TRBD1 covers 10 bases. V trimming: 3 bases; J trimming: 5 bases; junction bases outside the gene matches: 3. The CDR3 contains 13 residues. Germline loops: CDR1 SQVTM, CDR2 ANQGSEA. In nucleotides, the CDR3 is TGCAGCGTTGATGTGGGACAGGGGTATGGCTACACCTTC. It encodes CSVDVGQGYGYTF.

The chain couples TRBV30 to TRBJ1-6; no reliable D call. The V gene lost 7 bases and the J gene lost 7 bases, with 14 bases spanning the gap. Germline V gene data show CDR1 as GTSNPN and CDR2 as SVGIG (reference sequence). The CDR3 has 13 residues. The CDR3 protein is CASAAQENSPLHF. CDR3 coding DNA: TGTGCCTCGGCCGCCCAAGAAAATTCACCCCTCCACTTT.

The CDR3 sequence is CASSSNRDGYQPQHF. CDR3 DNA: TGTGCCAGCAGCTCGAACCGGGACGGATATCAGCCCCAGCATTTT. The J gene is TRBJ1-5, the V gene TRBV7-9; D is possibly TRBD1 (5 bases). From germline, CDR1 is SEHNR and CDR2 FQNEAQ (reference sequence). V was cut by 4 bases and J by 5 bases, with 15 bases left in between. The CDR3 consists of 15 residues.

The genes are TRBV11-2 and TRBJ2-3; D gene uncertain. The CDR3 contains 15 residues. The V gene's germline CDR1 is SGHAT and CDR2 FQNNGV. V was clipped by 0 bases and J by 3 bases, with 10 bases between them. The CDR3: CASSLDLAVTDTQYF. The CDR3 nucleotides are TGTGCCAGCAGCTTAGATTTGGCAGTTACAGATACGCAGTATTTT.

This clone was found once. The chain is built from TRBV7-2 and TRBJ1-2; no firm D call. Trimming pared 2 bases from V and 6 bases from J, leaving 7 bases between. This CDR3 region has 12 residues. Germline-derived CDR1 and CDR2 are SGHTA and FQGNSA. CDR3 region: CASSLLSNGYTF. CDR3 nucleotide sequence: TGTGCCAGCAGCTTACTGAGTAATGGCTACACCTTC.

The CDR3 DNA is TGTGCCAGCAGTGAAGGGGGTTCCTATGGCTACACCTTC. It is translated as CASSEGGSYGYTF. This chain uses TRBV25-1 with TRBJ1-2; maybe TRBD1 (5 bases). Germline V CDR1 and CDR2: MGHDK, SYGVNS. This CDR3 region has 13 residues. The V and J ends lost 2 bases and 4 bases respectively, with 8 bases between them.

The rearrangement links TRBV18 to TRBJ2-7; D gene unclear. Trimming cost V 2 bases and J 8 bases, with 10 bases left between them. CDR3 length: 12 amino acids. Germline V CDR1 and CDR2: KGHSH, LQKENI. The CDR3 nucleotides are TGTGCCAGCTCACCAGAAGGTGAAAAGCAGTACTTC. It specifies CASSPEGEKQYF.

The chain uses TRBV30 and TRBJ1-4, with D uncertain. This CDR3 region has 12 residues. The V end was cut by 3 bases, the J end by 8 bases, with 10 bases between. Germline CDR1 and CDR2: GTSNPN and SVGIG (reference sequence). The chain's CDR3 is CAWRGSFEKLFF. In DNA, the CDR3 is TGTGCCTGGAGAGGCTCTTTCGAAAAACTGTTTTTT.

As regards this clone: Other DNA sequences from this sample encode an identical CDR3 as well. This sequence joins TRBV5-1 and TRBJ1-1, with D possibly being TRBD1 (5 bases). The CDR3 consists of 14 residues. V was shortened by 0 bases and J by 1 base, with 7 bases between the two germline ends. The germline gives CDR1 SGHRS, CDR2 YFSETQ. The CDR3: CASSLGQKNTEAFF. Here the CDR3 DNA reads TGCGCCAGCAGCTTGGGACAGAAGAACACTGAAGCTTTCTTT.

The J gene is TRBJ2-2, the V gene TRBV27; D gene uncertain. The CDR3 length is 15 residues. Germline V gives CDR1 MNHEY, CDR2 SMNVEV (reference sequence). Trimming took off 6 bases at V and 6 bases at J, with 17 bases between the two ends. The CDR3 loop is CASRQLGNGAGELFF. CDR3 DNA sequence: TGTGCCAGCAGGCAGCTGGGGAATGGTGCCGGGGAGCTGTTTTTT.

The chain recombines TRBV11-1 with TRBJ2-5; TRBD2 agrees at 8 bases. V lost 1 base, J lost 4 bases, and 5 bases stayed unmatched. Germline V gene sequence: CDR1 SGHAT, CDR2 FQDESV (reference sequence). This CDR3 spans 15 amino acids. The CDR3 sequence is CASSLVGGALETQYF. The DNA of the CDR3 is TGTGCCAGCAGCTTAGTCGGGGGGGCTCTAGAGACCCAGTACTTC. The variable domain in full, completed from reference TRBV11-1 and TRBJ2-5, reads EAEVAQSPRYKITEKSQAVAFWCDPISGHATLYWYRQILGQGPELLVQFQDESVVDDSQLPKDRFSAERLKGVDSTLKIQPAELGDSAMYLCASSLVGGALETQYFGPGTRLLVL.

The chain couples TRBV5-1 to TRBJ2-5; D tentatively fits TRBD1 or TRBD2 (6 bases each). Germline V gives CDR1 SGHRS, CDR2 YFSETQ. V was pared by 9 bases and J by 5 bases, with 17 bases between. The CDR3 length is 13 residues. The DNA for the CDR3 is TGCGCCACCTCGCTCGGGGGCGCGGAGACCCAGTACTTC. It is translated as CATSLGGAETQYF.

CDR3 nucleotides: TGCAGTAGCAGAGGGATTTGGCAAGAGACCCAGTACTTC. This translates into CSSRGIWQETQYF. The chain couples TRBV29-1 to TRBJ2-5, with D perhaps matching TRBD2 (5 bases). CDR3 size: 13 residues. CDR1 and CDR2 from the germline V gene are SQVTM and ANQGSEA. Together with reference TRBV29-1 and TRBJ2-5, the CDR3 gives the full variable domain: SAVISQKPSRDICQRGTSLTIQCQVDSQVTMMFWYRQQPGQSLTLIATANQGSEATYESGFVIDKFPISRPNLTFSTLTVSNMSPEDSSIYLCSSRGIWQETQYFGPGTRLLVL.

The V call is TRBV5-6, the J call TRBJ1-2, with a weak D call TRBD1 (5 bases). Deletions cut 4 bases from V and 7 bases from J, with 14 bases between. CDR3 length equals 13 residues. The germline V gene encodes CDR1 SGHDT and CDR2 YYEEEE. The CDR3, as DNA: TGTGCCAGCAGCCCCGGGACTGGGGCTGGCTACACCTTC. Encoded protein: CASSPGTGAGYTF.

V gene TRBV13 combines with J gene TRBJ2-1; TRBD2 matches 9 bases. CDR1 PRHDT and CDR2 FYEKMQ come from the germline V gene (reference sequence). This CDR3 region has 16 residues. Germline trimming cut 5 bases from V and 6 bases from J; bases unmatched to any gene: 11. For the CDR3, the DNA is TGTGCCAGCAGCCCGACCCTGGGACTAGCCCGCAATGAGCAGTTCTTC. Its protein is CASSPTLGLARNEQFF.

J is TRBJ2-5 and V is TRBV30; 8 nucleotides match TRBD1. The CDR3 spans 14 residues. V gave up 1 base and J gave up 1 base; unmatched junction bases: 2. Germline CDR1 and CDR2: GTSNPN and SVGIG (reference sequence). CDR3: CAWSAGQVQETQYF. The CDR3, as DNA: TGTGCCTGGAGTGCGGGACAGGTCCAAGAGACCCAGTACTTC.